The source of this T cell receptor (beta chain) is a study of shared clonotypes between healthy human individuals. General observations from the study: The study's rarefaction showed incomplete sorted-subset sequencing despite large depth.

In the original analysis: ImmunoSEQ only sent back junction sequences with no quality scores, so filtering was done differently. Measured with immunoSEQ multiplex PCR; TCRdb has only the in-frame clones, and not every one. From that table come the V and J calls and clone size; the DNA was used to work out D and trimming. The data show roughly 1,100,000 clones, about 76% seen once. Donors were healthy HIV-negative adults without recently reported acute infections or vaccinations. Germline CDR1 is KGHSH and CDR2 is LQKENI. CDR3 size: 17 residues. V dropped 3 bases and J dropped 0; count of bases not matched to a gene: 10. With regard to this clone: Its antigen is not known.

The TCR comes from a young man in good health. This chain uses TRBV18 with TRBJ1-1; 7 positions match TRBD1. The sample consisted of memory CD4+ T cells sorted from blood. The subset denotes: CD45RA-negative fraction. CDR3 protein: CASSPLTGALMNTEAFF. CDR3 nucleotides: TGTGCCAGCTCACCGCTTACAGGGGCCCTCATGAACACTGAAGCTTTCTTT.